Sequencing of this T cell receptor beta chain was carried out in a study of blood T cell repertoires in COVID-19. Study-level information: In each case, the material was cDNA or gDNA derived from T cells, B-cell-depleted T cells, or PBMCs.

Original processing methods: Estimates of nucleated cell counts were drawn from the amplification of reference gene primers. TCRdb's copy holds only in-frame clones and misses some; the assay was immunoSEQ multiplex PCR. For V, J and clone size, that table is used; D and trimming come from the DNA. The sample lists 300,000 to 350,000 clones, around four fifths seen once, with about 2.7% in the top ten. The CDR3 loop spans 11 amino acids. Germline V lookup: CDR1 SGHNT, CDR2 YYREEE (reference sequence). V dropped 3 bases and J dropped 6 bases, with 5 bases sitting between them. The J gene is TRBJ2-3, the V gene TRBV5-4; D not resolved. Specimen: peripheral blood. This TCR was recovered from a man aged 30 to 45 with active or convalescent COVID-19. The CDR3 protein is CASSSGDTQYF. CDR3 DNA: TGTGCCAGCAGCTCCGGGGATACGCAGTATTTT. The whole variable domain, remainder taken from reference TRBV5-4 and TRBJ2-3, is ETGVTQSPTHLIKTRGQQVTLRCSSQSGHNTVSWYQQALGQGPQFIFQYYREEENGRGNFPPRFSGLQFPNYSSELNVNALELDDSALYLCASSSGDTQYFGPGTRLTVL.